These 8 T cell receptor beta chains originate from one sample sequenced in a study of T-cell reconstitution after alpha-beta-depleted transplantation in children. The TCRbeta library was prepared with unique molecular identifiers. Each CDR3 protein is one row after TCRdb ran MiXCR on the PCR reads. The sample records 780,000 or so distinct CDR3 sequences, roughly 16% being singletons. The source material was PBMCs, mostly from graft donor cells, sampled 360 days after TCRalphabeta/CD19-depleted stem cell transplant. The receptors shown here come from a male patient aged 5 to 17 who had a stem cell transplant for acute lymphoblastic leukemia, so the T cells may come from the graft donor.

This clonotype was seen only a few times. The gene calls are TRBV6-5 and TRBJ1-6; 8 nucleotides line up with TRBD1. Looked up from germline, CDR1 is MNHEY and CDR2 is SVGAGI. V gave up 2 bases and J gave up 7 bases; unmatched junction bases: 4. This CDR3 is 15 amino acids long. This CDR3 is CASSYMGQANSPLHF. CDR3 sequence (DNA): TGTGCCAGCAGTTACATGGGACAGGCCAATTCACCCCTCCACTTT.

The chain employs TRBV4-1 and TRBJ1-5, with D maybe TRBD1 (5 bases). Trimming shortened V by 5 bases and J by 5 bases, and 10 bases separated the two germline ends. Germline V lookup: CDR1 MGHRA, CDR2 YSYEKL. The CDR3 loop spans 13 amino acids. The CDR3 sequence: CASSAGTYQPQHF. The CDR3 DNA is TGCGCCAGCAGCGCTGGGACCTATCAGCCCCAGCATTTT.

In this sample, this clonotype turned up many times. The chain carries TRBV12-3 or TRBV12-4 and TRBJ2-5; TRBD2 matches at 8 bases. CDR3 length: 14 residues. J was trimmed by 5 bases and V by 8 bases; bases with no gene match: 10. Written as DNA, the CDR3 is TGTGCCAGCGGCGAGGGACTAGGGAGGGAGACCCAGTACTTC. Protein product: CASGEGLGRETQYF.

This clonotype was seen only a few times. This sequence joins TRBV20-1 and TRBJ2-1; D tentatively fits TRBD1 or TRBD2 (5 bases each). The CDR3 totals 16 residues. Germline V gene data show CDR1 as DFQATT and CDR2 as SNEGSKA (reference sequence). V lost 6 bases and J lost 0, with 18 bases in between. The CDR3 loop is CSAPGTYLSSYNEQFF. The CDR3 DNA is TGCAGTGCGCCCGGGACCTACCTTAGCTCCTACAATGAGCAGTTCTTC.

This clonotype was picked up many times. The gene calls are TRBV5-5 and TRBJ2-1; 8 bases align to TRBD1. V gave up 5 bases and J gave up 9 bases; unmatched junction bases: 7. This CDR3 is 13 amino acids long. CDR1 and CDR2 (germline): SGHKS, YYEKEE (reference sequence). The CDR3 loop reads CASRRQQGGEQFF. The CDR3 region has the DNA TGTGCCAGCAGGCGACAACAGGGGGGTGAGCAGTTCTTC.

For the CDR3, the DNA is TGCAGCGTGAGTGGGAGTAAGACCCAGTACTTC. Encoded protein: CSVSGSKTQYF. This rearrangement joins TRBV29-1 to TRBJ2-5; possible D gene TRBD2, 5 bases. The CDR3 spans 11 residues. V was cut by 6 bases and J by 6 bases, with 11 bases left in between. Germline CDR1 SQVTM, CDR2 ANQGSEA.

The CDR3 is CASPKGREQTYEQYF. As DNA, the CDR3 is TGCGCCAGCCCTAAGGGGCGGGAACAAACCTACGAGCAGTACTTC. V usage is TRBV4-1 and J usage is TRBJ2-7; tentatively, D is TRBD2 (6 bases). The germline V gene has CDR1 MGHRA and CDR2 YSYEKL. V lost 8 bases and J 2 bases, leaving 19 bases between the germline ends. The CDR3 is made up of 15 amino acids.

This clonotype was counted ten times or more. One end of the junction fails to match germline, which may point to a read error. The V gene is TRBV9, the J gene TRBJ1-1; 12 bases match TRBD1. Germline V CDR1 and CDR2: SGDLS, YYNGEE. The CDR3 has 15 amino acids. Here the CDR3 reads CASSRRYRDRGRKIF. In DNA, the CDR3 is TGTGCCAGCAGCCGTCGTTATCGGGACAGGGGGCGGAAAATCTTT.